These T cell receptor beta chains were read from a single sample in a study of CD8+CD57+ T cells in acquired aplastic anemia. TCRdb processed the reads anew with MiXCR; each CDR3 protein has one entry. The sample holds approximately 300,000 distinct CDR3 sequences, under 65% seen once. Material for sequencing was sorted CD4+, CD8+, or CD8+CD57+ T cells (not recorded which) from PBMCs. The receptors shown here come from a human donor with aplastic anemia. Both conserved end residues are part of each CDR3. The D gene is left open where the match is weak. Clone sizes are given selectively: once, few, many, or a class where the clone is expanded.

size | J | V | D | CDR3 | DNA
many | TRBJ1-5 | TRBV4-1 | . | CASRKQGTSNQPQHF | TGCGCCAGCAGAAAACAGGGAACAAGCAATCAGCCCCAGCATTTT
many | TRBJ2-3 | TRBV19 | TRBD1 | CASRPGQLTDTQYF | TGTGCCAGTAGGCCGGGACAGTTAACAGATACGCAGTATTTT
. | TRBJ1-5 | TRBV19 | . | CASSIDRGPDQPQHF | TGTGCCAGTAGTATAGACAGGGGCCCCGATCAGCCCCAGCATTTT
many | TRBJ1-1 | TRBV20-1 | . | CSAPVGGGNTEAFF | TGCAGTGCCCCGGTCGGGGGCGGGAACACTGAAGCTTTCTTT
. | TRBJ2-3 | TRBV10-1 | . | CASSESKVFGSTDTQYF | TGCGCCAGCAGTGAGTCGAAGGTGTTCGGAAGCACAGATACGCAGTATTTT
. | TRBJ1-1 | TRBV2 | . | CASDLGQFLGNTEAFF | TGTGCCAGCGACTTAGGACAGTTTTTGGGGAACACTGAAGCTTTCTTT
many | TRBJ2-1 | TRBV6-1 | . | CASQRIDEQFF | TGTGCCAGCCAGAGAATCGATGAGCAGTTCTTC
many | TRBJ2-3 | TRBV11-1 | TRBD2 | CASSLGGGANTDTQYF | TGTGCCAGCAGCTTAGGCGGGGGGGCCAACACAGATACGCAGTATTTT
. | TRBJ1-1 | TRBV7-9 | . | CASSLLVGGAQEAEAFF | TGTGCCAGCAGCTTATTGGTTGGTGGGGCCCAGGAGGCTGAAGCTTTCTTT
many | TRBJ1-1 | TRBV20-1 | . | CSARGSVGGDTEAFF | TGCAGTGCTAGGGGAAGCGTGGGGGGCGACACTGAAGCTTTCTTT
. | TRBJ1-2 | TRBV7-9 | . | CASSQTGFGYTF | TGTGCCAGCAGCCAAACAGGATTTGGCTACACCTTC
. | TRBJ1-6 | TRBV7-8 | . | CASSATRDVLSPLHF | TGTGCCAGCAGCGCTACCCGGGACGTCCTGTCACCCCTCCACTTT
. | TRBJ2-2 | TRBV7-6 | TRBD1 | CASSGNRGRGTGELFF | TGTGCCAGCAGCGGCAACAGGGGGCGTGGTACCGGGGAGCTGTTTTTT
. | TRBJ1-6 | TRBV7-9 | TRBD1 | CASSPGDSHNSPLHF | TGTGCCAGCAGCCCCGGGGACAGTCATAATTCACCCCTCCACTTT
. | TRBJ1-2 | TRBV5-4 | TRBD1 | CASSFPGQGAYGYIF | TGCGCCAGCAGCTTCCCGGGACAGGGGGCCTATGGCTACATCTTC
many | TRBJ1-4 | TRBV2 | . | CASSEWPAADEKLFF | TGTGCCAGCAGTGAATGGCCCGCGGCGGACGAAAAACTGTTTTTT
. | TRBJ2-5 | TRBV5-1 | . | CASSVGRGQETQYF | TGCGCCAGCAGCGTCGGGCGGGGACAAGAGACCCAGTACTTC
. | TRBJ2-7 | TRBV20-1 | . | CSARDLSGSPYEQYF | TGCAGTGCTAGAGATCTGAGCGGGTCGCCCTACGAGCAGTACTTC
many | TRBJ2-7 | TRBV10-2 | . | CASSEQRTYEQYF | TGCGCCAGCAGTGAACAGCGGACCTACGAGCAGTACTTC
. | TRBJ1-3 | TRBV7-2 | . | CASSLTSSSGNTIYF | TGCGCCAGCAGCCTGACGTCCAGCTCTGGAAACACCATATATTTT
. | TRBJ2-7 | TRBV7-2 | TRBD2 | CASSILAGGYEQYF | TGTGCCAGCAGCATTCTAGCGGGGGGCTACGAGCAGTACTTC
many | TRBJ2-3 | TRBV20-1 | TRBD2 | CSASRTSGLLTDTQYF | TGCAGTGCTAGCCGGACTAGCGGTTTGCTGACAGATACGCAGTATTTT
many | TRBJ2-1 | TRBV3-1 | TRBD2 | CASSQAGGPSYNEQFF | TGTGCCAGCAGCCAAGCGGGGGGGCCTAGCTACAATGAGCAGTTCTTC
once | TRBJ1-3 | TRBV20-1 | . | CSATRGSTIYF | TGCAGTGCTACCAGGGGAAGCACCATATATTTT
many | TRBJ1-2 | TRBV9 | . | CASSVGPGNYGYTF | TGTGCCAGCAGCGTAGGTCCAGGGAACTATGGCTACACCTTC